The clone carrying this T cell receptor beta chain came up once. No antigen is known for it. These data come from a study of a mutant IDH1 vaccine in newly diagnosed glioma. Study details: Patients received vaccination from 4-6 weeks after radiotherapy alone, or with temozolomide cycles. Before enrollment, patients got radiotherapy alone, temozolomide alone, or mostly the combination.

Whole-study results and caveats: Changes to the top peripheral T cell clonotypes appeared unrelated to pseudoprogression.

Time point of the sample: week 47, end of study. Topical imiquimod was applied with each vaccine dose, which held 300 ug of mutant IDH1 20-mer peptide. The donors had new WHO grade 3 or 4 astrocytomas; these were IDH1-mutant and ATRX-lost. Clones were read by immunoSEQ multiplex PCR, and TCRdb kept only the in-frame ones, dropping some. The data contain approximately 50,000 clones, roughly four fifths of them singletons. Germline lookup yields CDR1 SGHRS and CDR2 YFSETQ. The CDR3 contains 15 residues. The ends were cut back, 4 bases at V and 2 bases at J, with 12 bases in the middle. The receptor was derived from a woman between 50 and 59 years old with glioma. The chain uses TRBV5-1 and TRBJ2-2, with D tentatively TRBD1 (6 bases). The source material was PBMCs, sampled from a glioma patient whose treatment included an IDH1 peptide vaccine. CDR3 in amino acids: CASSGQGRNTGELFF. In DNA form, the CDR3 reads TGCGCCAGCAGCGGGCAGGGGCGCAACACCGGGGAGCTGTTTTTT.